These 7 T cell receptor beta chains were sequenced from one sample in a study of blood T cell repertoires in COVID-19. Profiling relied on immunoSEQ multiplex PCR, and the TCRdb table lists in-frame clones only, not all of them. Seen here are around 250,000 clones, 80% to 90% observed once, and the top ten hold roughly 4.5%. Input material: peripheral blood. These receptor sequences come from a woman in her forties who had recovered from COVID-19.

V is TRBV6-5 and J is TRBJ1-1, with TRBD1 identical over 7 bases. The CDR3 is 15 residues long. Per germline, CDR1 MNHEY and CDR2 SVGAGI. The ends lost 0 bases at V and 4 bases at J; junction bases unmatched: 5. This CDR3 reads CASSYSRQGFTEAFF. The CDR3 DNA reads as TGTGCCAGCAGTTACTCACGACAGGGTTTCACTGAAGCTTTCTTT.

The chain links TRBV25-1 to TRBJ1-2, with a tentative D call TRBD1 (6 bases). The length of the CDR3 is 14 residues. Germline CDR1 MGHDK, CDR2 SYGVNS. Trimming took off 4 bases at V and 5 bases at J, with 14 bases between the two ends. This CDR3 is CASSGPRGGYGYTF. The CDR3 DNA is TGTGCCAGCAGTGGCCCCAGGGGTGGATATGGCTACACCTTC.

V is TRBV21-1 and J is TRBJ2-5; the table's D call, TRBD2, was not checked against the DNA. TRBV21-1 is a recognized pseudogene. The CDR3 loop spans 17 amino acids. CDR3 loop: CASRGGGAGVALETQYF. DNA for the CDR3: TGTGCCAGCAGGGGAGGGGGAGCGGGAGTCGCTTTGGAGACCCAGTACTTC.

The V gene is TRBV10-3, the J gene TRBJ2-3; 8 nucleotides match TRBD1. The CDR3 is 15 residues long. V shed 6 bases and J 4 bases; nucleotides not matched to a gene: 9. Germline-derived CDR1 and CDR2 are ENHRY and SYGVKD. CDR3 residues: CAIRLQGVRADTQYF. For the CDR3, the DNA is TGTGCCATCAGACTACAGGGGGTGCGGGCAGATACGCAGTATTTT.

J is TRBJ1-2 and V is TRBV18; 8 bases are a match to TRBD1. Germline assignment: CDR1 KGHSH and CDR2 LQKENI. The trim removed 2 bases at V and 3 bases at J, leaving 2 bases unmatched. CDR3 length: 14 residues. The CDR3 is CASSPLDRDYGYTF. The CDR3 DNA sequence: TGTGCCAGCTCACCATTGGACAGGGACTATGGCTACACCTTC. Supplemented by reference TRBV18 and TRBJ1-2, the full variable domain reads NAGVMQNPRHLVRRRGQEARLRCSPMKGHSHVYWYRQLPEEGLKFMVYLQKENIIDESGMPKERFSAEFPKEGPSILRIQQVVRGDSAAYFCASSPLDRDYGYTFGSGTRLTVV.

The V and J genes are TRBV6-5 and TRBJ2-1; D not certain. CDR1 is MNHEY and CDR2 is SVGAGI in the germline V gene. The CDR3 is 14 amino acids. Deletions cut 1 base from V and 5 bases from J, with 9 bases between. In nucleotides, the CDR3 is TGTGCCAGCAGTTACTTCCTTGGAGACAATGAGCAGTTCTTC. This encodes CASSYFLGDNEQFF.

This clone was picked up one time. The rearrangement joins TRBV19 to TRBJ1-2; 7 bases map to TRBD1. The germline CDR1 and CDR2 sequences are LNHDA and SQIVND (reference sequence). The V gene end was trimmed by 5 bases and the J gene end by 8 bases; junction bases not matched to a gene: 11. The CDR3 length is 14 residues. CDR3 DNA sequence: TGTGCCAGTAGTTTTTCAATAATGGGACAGGGCTACACCTTC. Translating it yields CASSFSIMGQGYTF. Drawing the rest from reference TRBV19 and TRBJ1-2, the complete variable domain is DGGITQSPKYLFRKEGQNVTLSCEQNLNHDAMYWYRQDPGQGLRLIYYSQIVNDFQKGDIAEGYSVSREKKESFPLTVTSAQKNPTAFYLCASSFSIMGQGYTFGSGTRLTVV.